This entry lists 7 T cell receptor beta chains sequenced from one sample in a study of regulatory T cells in long-lasting Graves disease. Time point indicated: newly diagnosed GD, antithyroid drugs for less than 3 months. With RNA extracted from PBMCs as input, the TCR library was made. Building the TCR beta libraries relied on iRepertoire HTBI primers, and CDR3 regions underwent Arm-PCR. TCRdb itself ran the multiplex PCR reads through MiXCR, one entry per CDR3 protein. The sample carries approximately 540,000 distinct CDR3 sequences, around 11% recorded once. This sample also belongs to another study, concerning T cells in Graves' hyperthyroidism and ophthalmopathy.

The source was peripheral blood mononuclear cells (PBMCs), collected at new diagnosis, from a patient treated with antithyroid drugs. The source of these receptors is a woman aged 25 to 39 with Graves disease.

In this sample, this clonotype turned up a few times. This chain connects TRBV7-9 to TRBJ2-3; TRBD2 aligns across 12 bases. Germline lookup yields CDR1 SEHNR and CDR2 FQNEAQ (reference sequence). J was trimmed by 2 bases and V by 5 bases; bases with no gene match: 2. This CDR3 has 15 residues. In nucleotides, the CDR3 is TGTGCCAGCAGCCCTAGCGGGAGGGCCACAGATACGCAGTATTTT. It encodes CASSPSGRATDTQYF.

This chain links TRBV15 with TRBJ2-5, with D perhaps matching TRBD2 (7 bases). CDR3 length: 18 residues. The germline V gene encodes CDR1 LNHNV and CDR2 YYDKDF (reference sequence). The V gene lost 1 base and the J gene lost 0 bases, with 18 bases spanning the gap. The DNA for the CDR3 is TGTGCCACCAGCAGAGTGGGCGTTAGGGGGGGAGACCAAGAGACCCAGTACTTC. Residues: CATSRVGVRGGDQETQYF.

V usage is TRBV2 and J usage is TRBJ2-6; 8 nucleotides line up with TRBD1. The CDR3 is made up of 17 amino acids. The V gene's germline CDR1 is SNHLY and CDR2 FYNNEI. V gave up 6 bases and J gave up 2 bases; unmatched junction bases: 9. The CDR3 region is CASSPGTGTPGANVLTF. CDR3 nucleotide sequence: TGTGCCAGCAGCCCCGGGACAGGTACCCCTGGGGCCAACGTCCTGACTTTC.

The genes are TRBV3-1 and TRBJ2-5, with D perhaps TRBD2 (5 bases). V gave up 5 bases and J gave up 1 base, with 11 bases separating them. CDR1 and CDR2 (germline): LGHDT, YNNKEL (reference sequence). The CDR3 contains 14 residues. This CDR3 reads CASSSSGFQETQYF. As DNA, the CDR3 is TGTGCCAGCAGCTCGTCGGGGTTCCAAGAGACCCAGTACTTC.

V and J are TRBV13 and TRBJ2-7, with 7 bases fitting TRBD1. J was trimmed by 3 bases and V by 8 bases; bases with no gene match: 10. Germline CDR1 and CDR2: PRHDT and FYEKMQ (reference sequence). The CDR3 consists of 14 residues. The CDR3 DNA sequence: TGTGCCAGCGCAATGGGACAGAACTACTACGAGCAGTACTTC. This sequence encodes CASAMGQNYYEQYF.

This clonotype was counted only a few times. The chain has TRBV6-1 and TRBJ2-3; no definite D call. This CDR3 has 12 residues. Germline lookup yields CDR1 MNHNS and CDR2 SASEGT. V lost 0 bases to trimming and J lost 10 bases, with 8 bases between them. CDR3 amino acids: CASSEALSPQYF. In DNA, the CDR3 is TGTGCCAGCAGTGAAGCTCTATCCCCGCAGTATTTT.

Ten or more counts support this clonotype. This chain joins TRBV2 and TRBJ2-5; TRBD1 aligns across 9 bases. The CDR3 runs 14 residues. Unmatched junction bases numbered 5, after V lost 7 bases and J lost 2 bases. CDR1 SNHLY and CDR2 FYNNEI come from the germline V gene. The CDR3 spells CASKLGTGQETQYF. The CDR3 DNA is TGTGCCAGCAAACTCGGGACAGGGCAAGAGACCCAGTACTTC.